This T cell receptor (beta chain) emerged from a study of T cell responses to AZD1222 COVID-19 vaccine (dated by TCRdb to about 2021). Study-level background: AZD1222 recipients given second doses at about 4 weeks or at about 12 weeks were pooled, since spike-specific TCR depth and breadth were not found to differ between the two schedules. TCR sequencing covered roughly 230 trial participants: 200 to 210 given two doses of AZD1222 and some 25 given two doses of MenACWY control vaccine. Enrollment into the trials was organized by age into subgroups of 18-55, 56-69 and 70-plus years, and those subgroups contained approximately 160, 26 and 62 TCR-sequenced participants, respectively.

Reading the label with the study, this specimen's time point is: baseline before first vaccination. The vaccinee samples were drawn from two UK trials, COV001 and COV002, one of which was a single-blind randomized controlled phase 2/3 trial testing AZD1222 (ChAdOx1 nCoV-19) in healthy adults. Trial participant PBMC samples were collected at day 0 and day 28 after the second dose for TCRbeta chain sequencing. General findings and caveats noted by the study authors: Nearly half of unique spike-specific TCRs reportedly recognized epitopes outside regions mutated in the B.1.351 and B.1.1.7 variants. The whole spike protein was spanned by vaccine-associated CD4 TCRs, and dominant responses were seen in regions 160-218 and 743-854. In the small 56-69-year group, the increase in depth fell short of significance, most likely because of low power. Most participants were white British and females outnumbered males, and the authors suggested that clonal diversity may have been underestimated. Because no day 14 peak-response samples were available, repertoires were characterized only after the peak T cell response. After two AZD1222 doses, spike-specific TCR breadth and depth were significantly higher than at day 0 and than in MenACWY recipients. Only 5 to 7 AZD1222 recipients were SARS-CoV-2 seropositive at baseline, limiting conclusions about previously exposed vaccinees.

Comment on this clone: The clone's antigen remains unknown. No qualities accompany the bases; no much larger clone lies one base away.

Its CDR3 holds 14 amino acids, cysteine through phenylalanine. Here the CDR3 DNA is all that survives: 42 bases in frame from base 1. The germline V and J ends show losses of 5 bases and 0 bases respectively, and no gene match explains 3 bases of the junction. The germline V gene (reference sequence) specifies LNHNV as CDR1 and YYDKDF as CDR2. The CDR3 regions of human TCRbeta chains were analyzed by immunosequencing. The authors processed their data as follows. Repertoire TCRs were matched against a reference library of SARS-CoV-2-specific TCRs generated with the MIRA antigen-specificity platform. Breadth was defined as the fraction of unique TCRs that were SARS-CoV-2-associated, and depth was defined as the fraction of total T cells that were SARS-CoV-2-associated. Using the MIRA data, each spike-specific TCR was mapped to the spike region that the TCR reacts to and placed in a CD4 or CD8 class. Log10-transformed breadth and depth values were compared by one-way ANOVA with Sidak's multiple comparisons tests. Not all clones reach the TCRdb copy of this immuneACCESS table, which keeps in-frame sequences only. Checked studies attribute under half of the gap to unresolved V genes and leave the rest unexplained. Clone size and the V and J calls come from that table; the DNA yielded D and trimming. This sample comprises some 100,000 clones, around 90% of them detected only once. The top ten hold 22% of the sample.

The sample here was peripheral blood, taken on day 0 of AZD1222 vaccination. This receptor was obtained from an adult in good health. The V and J genes are TRBV15 and TRBJ2-7; TRBD1 lines up with 8 middle nucleotides. The CDR3 protein sequence reads: CATSGQGSSYEQYF. The DNA sequence is as follows: TGTGCCACCAGCGGACAGGGAAGCTCCTACGAGCAGTACTTC.